The 25 T cell receptor beta chains presented below share a single source sample, sequenced in a study of blood T cell repertoires in COVID-19. Assay: immunoSEQ multiplex PCR; the TCRdb copy retains only in-frame clones and omits some. Among a few hundred thousand clones listed, about 87% were seen once. The sample was peripheral blood. These receptors were taken from an older man with acute or convalescent COVID-19.

CDR3 nucleotide sequence: TGTGCCATCAATAACAGGGGCGAAAGGACTGAAGCTTTCTTT. It yields the protein CAINNRGERTEAFF. J is TRBJ1-1 and V is TRBV10-3; TRBD1 matches at 7 bases. CDR1 and CDR2 (germline): ENHRY, SYGVKD. Germline trimming cut 7 bases from V and 5 bases from J; bases unmatched to any gene: 10. CDR3 length equals 14 residues.

V gene TRBV27 combines with J gene TRBJ2-1, with D perhaps TRBD2 (6 bases). V lost 3 bases and J 10 bases, leaving 10 bases between the germline ends. CDR1 and CDR2 from the germline V gene are MNHEY and SMNVEV (reference sequence). This CDR3 region has 12 residues. CDR3 DNA: TGTGCCAGCAGTTTTCCCGGAGGGGAGCAGTTCTTC. This codes for CASSFPGGEQFF.

This clone appeared a single time. This chain links TRBV6-1 with TRBJ2-5; no clear D. Germline V gives CDR1 MNHNS, CDR2 SASEGT. CDR3 length: 12 residues. The V end lost 2 bases, the J end lost 5 bases, and 6 bases lay between the germline ends. The CDR3 loop reads CASSELGETQYF. CDR3 in DNA: TGTGCCAGCAGTGAATTGGGCGAGACCCAGTACTTC.

This chain joins TRBV3-1 (or the pseudogene TRBV3-2) and TRBJ2-7; weak D call: TRBD2 (6 bases). The germline V and J ends were trimmed by 4 bases and 3 bases, with 16 bases remaining between them. This CDR3 is built from 15 residues. Per the germline V gene, CDR1 is LGHDT and CDR2 is YNNKEL (reference sequence). CDR3 DNA: TGTGCCAGCAGCCCAGGGCGGGGCGGTTACTACGAGCAGTACTTC. Translated, it gives CASSPGRGGYYEQYF.

The chain is built from TRBV4-3 and TRBJ1-1; 8 bases line up with TRBD1. V was pared by 0 bases and J by 1 base, with 1 base of the junction left unmatched. The CDR3 extends over 15 amino acids. Germline values: CDR1 LGHNA, CDR2 YSLEER. CDR3 loop: CASSQDGQGNTEAFF. DNA of the CDR3: TGCGCCAGCAGCCAAGATGGACAGGGGAACACTGAAGCTTTCTTT.

As DNA, the CDR3 is TGCGCCAGCAGCTTCACACGGAACACTGAAGCTTTCTTT. This translates into CASSFTRNTEAFF. V usage is TRBV5-1 and J usage is TRBJ1-1; D remains unclear. The CDR3 loop spans 13 amino acids. Between the trimmed V and J ends, which lost 2 bases and 1 base, there was a span of 6 bases. Germline V gene sequence: CDR1 SGHRS, CDR2 YFSETQ.

The chain recombines TRBV10-3 with TRBJ2-1; 9 bases line up with TRBD1. The CDR3 runs to 15 residues. CDR1 is ENHRY, CDR2 SYGVKD, per germline. V was pared by 5 bases and J by 5 bases, with 7 bases of the junction left unmatched. The CDR3 coding sequence is TGTGCCATCAGTTCTGGACAGGGGTTAGACAATGAGCAGTTCTTC. The encoded protein is CAISSGQGLDNEQFF.

J is TRBJ2-1 and V is TRBV27; 8 nucleotides agree with TRBD1. The CDR3 loop spans 15 amino acids. Germline values: CDR1 MNHEY, CDR2 SMNVEV (reference sequence). J lost 9 bases, V lost 4 bases, and 11 bases had no gene match. The CDR3 protein is CASSSYRTGIGEQFF. CDR3 coding DNA: TGTGCCAGCAGTTCTTATCGGACAGGGATCGGTGAGCAGTTCTTC.

The gene calls are TRBV30 and TRBJ2-5, with 7 positions matching TRBD1. CDR1 is GTSNPN and CDR2 is SVGIG in the germline V gene (reference sequence). The ends lost 3 bases at V and 5 bases at J; junction bases unmatched: 6. This CDR3 comprises 13 residues. For the CDR3, the DNA is TGTGCCTGGAGCCCCGGGACAGCGGAGACCCAGTACTTC. Translating gives CAWSPGTAETQYF.

CDR3 DNA: TGTGCCAGCAGCTTTACAGGGGGAAGTAATTCACCCCTCCACTTT. Its translation: CASSFTGGSNSPLHF. The genes are TRBV7-2 and TRBJ1-6; 8 bases align to TRBD1. J gave up 6 bases and V 3 bases, and 4 bases lay outside the gene matches. This CDR3 is 15 amino acids long. The germline V gene has CDR1 SGHTA and CDR2 FQGNSA.

The chain is built from TRBV13 and TRBJ1-2; D not certain. The CDR3 contains 13 residues. Germline values: CDR1 PRHDT, CDR2 FYEKMQ (reference sequence). With 0 bases removed from V and 4 bases from J, the gap between germline ends came to 6 bases. As DNA, the CDR3 is TGTGCCAGCAGCTTAGGACAGATCTATGGCTACACCTTC. Translating it yields CASSLGQIYGYTF.

The chain is built from TRBV6-5 and TRBJ2-7; 9 bases are a match to TRBD1. The CDR3 has 13 amino acids. Trimming cost V 8 bases and J 2 bases; bases outside gene matches: 4. Germline CDR1 MNHEY, CDR2 SVGAGI. CDR3 DNA: TGTGCCAGCGGGACAGGGACAACCTACGAGCAGTACTTC. This codes for CASGTGTTYEQYF.

The CDR3 sequence: CASSYNPAQGAERAFPYEQYF. In DNA, the CDR3 is TGTGCCAGCAGTTACAACCCGGCTCAGGGGGCGGAACGGGCTTTCCCCTACGAGCAGTACTTC. V usage is TRBV6-2 or TRBV6-3 and J usage is TRBJ2-7; 8 nucleotides align to TRBD1. V shed 2 bases, J shed 2 bases, and the junction held 23 bases outside the gene matches. The length of the CDR3 is 21 residues. Germline V CDR1 and CDR2: MNHEY, SVGEGT.

The rearrangement uses TRBV27 and TRBJ2-5; TRBD1 is a possible D gene (5 bases). Per the germline V gene, CDR1 is MNHEY and CDR2 is SMNVEV (reference sequence). The CDR3 is 13 residues long. V shed 4 bases and J shed 0 bases, with 6 bases lying between them. The CDR3 protein is CASSWTYQETQYF. For the CDR3, the DNA is TGTGCCAGCAGTTGGACATACCAAGAGACCCAGTACTTC.

The chain uses TRBV28 and TRBJ1-2, with D tentatively TRBD1 (5 bases). Germline-derived CDR1 and CDR2 are MDHEN and SYDVKM. The CDR3 length is 14 residues. Trimming took off 4 bases at V and 4 bases at J, with 13 bases between the two ends. CDR3: CASSWTGVLYGYTF. The DNA for the CDR3 is TGTGCCAGCAGTTGGACGGGGGTCCTCTATGGCTACACCTTC.

The chain uses TRBV9 and TRBJ2-1, with D tentatively TRBD1 (6 bases). Trimming stripped 2 bases from V and 5 bases from J, with 11 bases between. Germline values: CDR1 SGDLS, CDR2 YYNGEE. The CDR3 spans 14 residues. The CDR3 spells CASSVGDRNNEQFF. In DNA form, the CDR3 reads TGTGCCAGCAGCGTGGGCGACAGGAACAATGAGCAGTTCTTC.

The chain combines TRBV5-6 with TRBJ1-5; possibly TRBD1 for D (6 bases). This CDR3 region has 15 residues. V lost 2 bases and J lost 2, with 11 bases in between. Germline-derived CDR1 and CDR2 are SGHDT and YYEEEE. CDR3 protein: CASSFGGAGNQPQHF. The CDR3, as DNA: TGTGCCAGCAGCTTTGGGGGGGCTGGCAATCAGCCCCAGCATTTT.

The rearrangement joins TRBV18 to TRBJ1-5; TRBD1 matches 10 bases. Germline V gene lookup returns CDR1 KGHSH and CDR2 LQKENI. V lost 8 bases to trimming and J lost 5 bases; unmatched junction nucleotides: 6. The CDR3 is 14 residues long. The CDR3 sequence is CASTTGTGDQPQHF. CDR3 sequence (DNA): TGTGCCAGCACTACCGGGACAGGGGATCAGCCCCAGCATTTT.

The CDR3 DNA reads TGTGCCAGCTCACCTTCCCGGGAGCAGTACTTC. It translates to CASSPSREQYF. The chain uses TRBV18 and TRBJ2-7; no firm D call. Trimming took off 3 bases at V and 7 bases at J, with 7 bases between the two ends. The CDR3 extends over 11 amino acids. Per the germline V gene, CDR1 is KGHSH and CDR2 is LQKENI. Variable domain in full (rest from reference TRBV18 and TRBJ2-7): NAGVMQNPRHLVRRRGQEARLRCSPMKGHSHVYWYRQLPEEGLKFMVYLQKENIIDESGMPKERFSAEFPKEGPSILRIQQVVRGDSAAYFCASSPSREQYFGPGTRLTVT.

V is TRBV7-2 and J is TRBJ2-3, with 10 nucleotides matching TRBD2. Germline lookup yields CDR1 SGHTA and CDR2 FQGNSA. CDR3 length equals 15 residues. The junction had 4 bases not matched to a gene; V was cut back by 3 bases and J by 4 bases. CDR3 residues: CASSFTSGKADTQYF. DNA of the CDR3: TGTGCCAGCAGCTTTACTAGCGGGAAGGCAGATACGCAGTATTTT.

The V and J genes are TRBV5-1 and TRBJ1-1; 10 positions agree with TRBD1. Germline trimming cut 4 bases from V and 3 bases from J; bases unmatched to any gene: 12. This CDR3 region has 17 residues. Per germline, CDR1 SGHRS and CDR2 YFSETQ. The CDR3: CASSIIGTGVRYTEAFF. In DNA form, the CDR3 reads TGCGCCAGCAGCATAATCGGGACAGGGGTTCGATACACTGAAGCTTTCTTT.

This chain joins TRBV30 and TRBJ1-1; D gene unclear. Trimming removed 2 bases at V and 1 base at J, with 5 bases between. Germline V CDR1 and CDR2: GTSNPN, SVGIG (reference sequence). CDR3 length equals 12 residues. The CDR3: CAWSIANTEAFF. The CDR3 nucleotides read TGTGCCTGGAGTATAGCGAACACTGAAGCTTTCTTT.

This rearrangement joins TRBV19 to TRBJ1-2; 7 bases fit TRBD1. The CDR3 sequence is 15 residues long. The trim removed 6 bases at V and 0 bases at J, leaving 7 bases unmatched. The germline V gene has CDR1 LNHDA and CDR2 SQIVND (reference sequence). CDR3 amino acids: CASSRGTDPNYGYTF. The CDR3 DNA reads as TGTGCCAGTAGCAGGGGGACAGACCCTAACTATGGCTACACCTTC. Using reference TRBV19 and TRBJ1-2 for the parts outside the CDR3, the full variable domain is DGGITQSPKYLFRKEGQNVTLSCEQNLNHDAMYWYRQDPGQGLRLIYYSQIVNDFQKGDIAEGYSVSREKKESFPLTVTSAQKNPTAFYLCASSRGTDPNYGYTFGSGTRLTVV.

The chain carries TRBV7-6 and TRBJ2-5, with D possibly TRBD2 on 6 matching bases. The CDR3 sequence is 16 residues long. CDR1 is SGHVS, CDR2 FNYEAQ, per germline. V was cut by 0 bases and J by 2 bases, with 13 bases left in between. In nucleotides, the CDR3 is TGTGCCAGCAGCTTAGCTGGGAGGCAGGGACAAGAGACCCAGTACTTC. This codes for CASSLAGRQGQETQYF.

This chain connects TRBV18 to TRBJ1-1; 11 nucleotides line up with TRBD1. The junction had 7 bases not matched to a gene; V was cut back by 6 bases and J by 4 bases. Germline V gene data show CDR1 as KGHSH and CDR2 as LQKENI. This CDR3 spans 15 amino acids. CDR3 loop: CASSPGTGGSTEAFF. DNA of the CDR3: TGTGCCAGCTCCCCCGGGACAGGGGGTAGCACTGAAGCTTTCTTT.